The sample holds many counts of the clone carrying this T cell receptor beta chain. Its target is unknown. The data originate from a study of breast tumors, draining lymph nodes, adjacent tissues. TCRdb independently ran MiXCR on the multiplex PCR reads; one entry per CDR3 protein. The data hold around 250,000 distinct CDR3 sequences, with 34% observed a single time. The lymph nodes were axillary draining lymph nodes from breast cancer patients. Study conclusions and caveats: Tumors had less TCR diversity than lymph nodes, more than nontumor tissue.

The CDR3 spans 14 residues. Germline V CDR1 and CDR2: DFQATT, SNEGSKA (reference sequence). V gave up 5 bases and J gave up 0 bases, with 14 bases separating them. The receptor comes from a female donor with breast cancer. Some clones in this sample may be carry-over from other donors' samples. Source material: axillary lymph node tissue. The chain employs TRBV20-1 and TRBJ2-7; perhaps D is TRBD1 or TRBD2 (6 bases each). The CDR3 nucleotides read TGCAGTGCTCAGCAGCCGGGGGCCTCCTACGAGCAGTACTTC. As protein: CSAQQPGASYEQYF.